This TCR beta chain originates from a study of blood T cell repertoires in COVID-19. Study in general: Material from acute and convalescent COVID-19 was sourced from the United States, Italy and Spain. From T cells, B-cell-depleted T cells, or PBMCs came the material, which was cDNA or gDNA.

Authors' processing steps: Counts of nucleated cells, estimated from reference gene primer amplification, were obtained. Some clones are missing from TCRdb's copy, which holds only in-frame ones; the method was immunoSEQ multiplex PCR. V and J calls and clone size are given by that table; D and trimming were obtained from the DNA. This sample has about 150,000 clones; about 83% occur once, and the top ten carry over 11%. Per germline, CDR1 SGHTA and CDR2 FQGNSA. The trim removed 1 base at V and 8 bases at J, leaving 7 bases unmatched. The length of the CDR3 is 14 residues. Sequenced material: peripheral blood. The receptor's source is a woman over 75 with acute or convalescent COVID-19. This chain links TRBV7-2 with TRBJ1-1; 7 bases align to TRBD1. CDR3 coding DNA: TGTGCCAGCAGCTTAGGAAAATGGACAGGAGAAGCTTTCTTT. It codes for CASSLGKWTGEAFF.